The clone carrying this T cell receptor (beta chain) has just a few counts. The V end was cut by 5 bases, the J end by 2 bases, with 20 bases between. This CDR3 spans 17 amino acids. Germline CDR1 is SGHVS and CDR2 is FQNEAQ. From 450 to 550 ng total RNA, TCR beta cDNA was generated with a primer in the constant region. Researchers made the TCR beta libraries by running three nested multiplex PCR rounds with slightly modified ARM-PCR. Both of the initial two PCR rounds ran for roughly 10 cycles and employed TRBV1-TRBV30 forward primers alongside a C-beta reverse primer. TCRdb ran MiXCR on the multiplex PCR reads and lists one entry per CDR3 protein. The data show 100,000 to 150,000 distinct CDR3 sequences, 55% to 75% seen once. The data stem from a study of tumor-infiltrating lymphocytes in primary liver carcinoma. Without any cell sorting, about 18-30 mg of bulk tissue yielded co-extracted RNA and DNA.

Material for sequencing was liver tumor tissue from sampling region 3. As for subset: tumor region T3, left-lateral pole. The receptor was isolated from an older woman with primary liver carcinoma and hepatitis B virus infection. The chain joins TRBV7-8 to TRBJ2-3; D might be TRBD1 (6 bases). CDR3 bases: TGTGCCAGCAGCCCCTCGACCGGGACAAGGGCCACAGATACGCAGTATTTT. It is translated as CASSPSTGTRATDTQYF.